This T cell receptor beta chain was captured in a study of T cell responses to AZD1222 COVID-19 vaccine. Study overall: Pooled samples include second doses given at about 4 or 12 weeks. The study, taken as a whole, reports: Most donors were white British, females outnumbered males, and clonal diversity was possibly underestimated. Targets within unmutated variant regions were reportedly found for nearly half of spike-specific TCRs.

This CDR3 has 18 amino acids. Trimming took 5 bases from V and 8 from J; bases not matched to a gene: 17. CDR1 MNHEY and CDR2 SMNVEV come from the germline V gene (reference sequence). Profiling relied on immunoSEQ multiplex PCR, and the TCRdb table lists in-frame clones only, not all of them. Among roughly 100,000 clones listed, roughly 80% were seen once. This clone appeared once. Its antigen remains unknown. V is TRBV27 and J is TRBJ2-1, with TRBD2 matching over 11 bases. This sequence originates from an adult in good health. The sample was peripheral blood, taken on day 0 of AZD1222 vaccination. DNA for the CDR3: TGTGCCAGCAGTCCCAATACAATAGCGGGGGGGCTTGGCGATGAGCAGTTCTTC. This sequence encodes CASSPNTIAGGLGDEQFF.